The 23 T cell receptor beta chains below were found in one sample sequenced in a study of response to subunit inactivated influenza vaccine. TCRdb passed the RT-PCR reads through MiXCR, listing each CDR3 protein once. Counted here are around 570,000 distinct CDR3 sequences, 11% occurring once; the ten biggest clones make up about 10%. This sample was shared with a second study, whose subject was T cells expressing NK-cell markers. From that second work: The authors made TCR beta cDNA libraries by 5'RACE template switching. This switching added a universal primer site and UMIs.

The input for sequencing was PBMCs from blood, taken on the day of vaccination. These receptors were taken from a man between 50 and 59 years old who received an inactivated influenza vaccine.

There are a few counts of this clonotype. The rearrangement links TRBV28 to TRBJ2-1; either TRBD1 or TRBD2 may fit D (6 bases each). Germline V CDR1 and CDR2: MDHEN, SYDVKM. The CDR3 is 16 amino acids. V lost 6 bases to trimming and J lost 6 bases, with 21 bases between them. The CDR3 region is CASSPSGAPRANEQFF. The CDR3 DNA sequence: TGTGCCAGCAGCCCATCGGGGGCCCCAAGGGCCAATGAGCAGTTCTTC.

This clonotype was seen ten or more times. The chain couples TRBV10-2 to TRBJ2-6; D may be TRBD1 (6 bases). The CDR3 totals 19 residues. CDR1 and CDR2 (germline): WSHSY, SAAADI. Trimming took 4 bases from V and 1 from J, leaving 20 bases between them. CDR3 DNA: TGCGCCAGCAGTGCATATTCCTCAGGGGAAAGATCTGGGGCCAACGTCCTGACTTTC. Translated: CASSAYSSGERSGANVLTF.

This clonotype was found a few times. The chain combines TRBV3-1 with TRBJ2-7; TRBD1 or TRBD2 may be the D gene (5 bases each). Per the germline V gene, CDR1 is LGHDT and CDR2 is YNNKEL (reference sequence). The V end lost 1 base, the J end lost 1 base, and 11 bases lay between the germline ends. The CDR3 totals 15 residues. The CDR3: CASSQAPGTSYEQYF. As DNA, the CDR3 is TGTGCCAGCAGCCAAGCACCAGGGACGTCCTACGAGCAGTACTTC.

This clonotype came up a few times. This rearrangement joins TRBV20-1 to TRBJ2-7, with D possibly being TRBD2 (6 bases). The ends were cut back, 3 bases at V and 2 bases at J, with 17 bases in the middle. CDR1 is DFQATT and CDR2 is SNEGSKA in the germline V gene (reference sequence). The CDR3 has 15 residues. CDR3 amino acids: CSARPGRGNPYEQYF. DNA for the CDR3: TGCAGTGCTAGGCCCGGGCGGGGTAACCCCTACGAGCAGTACTTC.

This clonotype was counted a few times. The V gene is TRBV20-1, the J gene TRBJ2-1; D gene ambiguous. V dropped 0 bases and J dropped 6 bases, with 12 bases sitting between them. Germline CDR1 and CDR2: DFQATT and SNEGSKA (reference sequence). CDR3 size: 14 residues. This chain's CDR3 is CSARDLGLANEQFF. CDR3 nucleotide sequence: TGCAGTGCTAGAGATCTCGGCCTGGCCAATGAGCAGTTCTTC.

The V gene is TRBV7-8, the J gene TRBJ2-7; 7 bases align to TRBD2. V lost 1 base, J lost 3 bases, and 6 bases stayed unmatched. Germline V CDR1 and CDR2: SGHVS, FQNEAQ. The CDR3 contains 15 residues. The CDR3 coding sequence is TGTGCCAGCAGCTTAGGCCTAGCGGCCTTCTACGAGCAGTACTTC. As protein: CASSLGLAAFYEQYF.

As DNA, the CDR3 is TGCGCCAGCAAAAGAGGGACAGCACAAGAGACCCAGTACTTC. This encodes CASKRGTAQETQYF. The chain recombines TRBV5-1 with TRBJ2-5; 7 positions match TRBD1. CDR3 length: 14 amino acids. Germline V gene lookup returns CDR1 SGHRS and CDR2 YFSETQ. Germline trimming cut 6 bases from V and 2 bases from J; bases unmatched to any gene: 7.

Remarks on this clonotype: This may arise from a read error, as a much more abundant clone is one base away. This chain connects TRBV15 to TRBJ2-3; 8 bases are shared with TRBD2. Germline V gene lookup returns CDR1 LNHNV and CDR2 YYDKDF (reference sequence). Losses at the gene ends were 5 bases for V and 3 bases for J; bases not matched to a gene: 7. CDR3 size: 15 residues. This CDR3 reads CATSPRLAKTDTQYF. The DNA for the CDR3 is TGTGCCACCAGCCCCCGACTAGCGAAGACAGATACGCAGTATTTT. Full variable domain (missing parts from reference TRBV15 and TRBJ2-3): DAMVIQNPRYQVTQFGKPVTLSCSQTLNHNVMYWYQQKSSQAPKLLFHYYDKDFNNEADTPDNFQSRRPNTSFCFLDIRSPGLGDTAMYLCATSPRLAKTDTQYFGPGTRLTVL.

CDR3 nucleotide sequence: TGTGCCAGCAAGAGTAAAGAGGGGGGCGACACTGAAGCTTTCTTT. Its translation is CASKSKEGGDTEAFF. This sequence joins TRBV7-9 and TRBJ1-1, with TRBD1 as a possible D gene (6 bases). Between the trimmed V and J ends, which lost 7 bases and 3 bases, there was a span of 18 bases. The germline CDR1 and CDR2 sequences are SEHNR and FQNEAQ (reference sequence). This CDR3 comprises 15 residues.

This clonotype was seen many times. The rearrangement joins TRBV24-1 to TRBJ2-3, with 11 bases aligning to TRBD1. CDR3 length: 17 residues. V was pared by 9 bases and J by 1 base, with 11 bases of the junction left unmatched. CDR1 is KGHDR and CDR2 is SFDVKD in the germline V gene. In DNA form, the CDR3 reads TGTGCCACCGCCGACGGACAGGGGGCCTGGGGCACAGATACGCAGTATTTT. The encoded protein is CATADGQGAWGTDTQYF.

A few counts support this clonotype. The chain couples TRBV6-1 to TRBJ2-7, with 11 bases matching TRBD1. J was trimmed by 4 bases and V by 8 bases; bases with no gene match: 10. This CDR3 has 15 residues. Germline V gene data show CDR1 as MNHNS and CDR2 as SASEGT. Here the CDR3 reads CASSRGGTGGYEQYF. Written as DNA, the CDR3 is TGTGCCAGCTCCAGAGGAGGGACAGGGGGGTACGAGCAGTACTTC.

This chain links TRBV6-5 with TRBJ2-1; D gene unclear. CDR1 MNHEY and CDR2 SVGAGI come from the germline V gene. This CDR3 has 15 amino acids. Trimming removed 4 bases at V and 0 bases at J, with 10 bases between. The CDR3 loop is CASSSTVSSYNEQFF. The CDR3 nucleotides read TGTGCCAGCAGTTCAACAGTGAGCTCCTACAATGAGCAGTTCTTC.

The J gene is TRBJ2-5, the V gene TRBV5-1; 13 positions match TRBD2. The CDR3 covers 15 residues. V dropped 3 bases and J dropped 3; count of bases not matched to a gene: 2. The V gene's germline CDR1 is SGHRS and CDR2 YFSETQ. The chain's CDR3 is CASSSGLAGKETQYF. Here the CDR3 DNA reads TGCGCCAGCAGCTCGGGACTAGCGGGGAAAGAGACCCAGTACTTC.

The chain employs TRBV6-1 and TRBJ2-5; D unclear. The germline V gene encodes CDR1 MNHNS and CDR2 SASEGT. CDR3 length: 14 amino acids. Deletions cut 8 bases from V and 2 bases from J, with 15 bases between. This CDR3 is CASSRTDVQETQYF. Here the CDR3 DNA reads TGTGCCAGCTCGCGGACGGACGTGCAAGAGACCCAGTACTTC.

The rearrangement joins TRBV11-2 to TRBJ2-1; TRBD1 matches 8 bases. V trimming: 5 bases; J trimming: 3 bases; junction bases outside the gene matches: 6. The CDR3 sequence is 15 residues long. CDR1 is SGHAT, CDR2 FQNNGV, per germline. The CDR3 nucleotides are TGTGCCAGCAGCCAAACAACAGGGGGCTACAATGAGCAGTTCTTC. This gives the protein CASSQTTGGYNEQFF.

Only a few counts were recorded for this clonotype. CDR3 in amino acids: CASSLRAGVATDTQYF. The CDR3 region has the DNA TGCGCCAGCAGCCTGCGAGCGGGAGTAGCGACAGATACGCAGTATTTT. The chain combines TRBV4-3 with TRBJ2-3; the match to TRBD2 covers 8 bases. With V trimmed by 4 bases and J by 3 bases, 9 bases remained unmatched. Germline CDR1 and CDR2: LGHNA and YSLEER. The CDR3 extends over 16 amino acids.

V and J are TRBV7-9 and TRBJ2-1; TRBD2 is a possible D gene (6 bases). CDR1 SEHNR and CDR2 FQNEAQ come from the germline V gene (reference sequence). Trimming shortened V by 1 base and J by 4 bases, and 11 bases separated the two germline ends. The CDR3 is made up of 15 amino acids. The CDR3 loop reads CASSLVGSLYNEQFF. Here the CDR3 DNA reads TGTGCCAGCAGCTTAGTCGGGAGCCTTTACAATGAGCAGTTCTTC.

This clonotype was seen only a few times. The chain joins TRBV6-1 to TRBJ2-7; 7 nucleotides match TRBD1. J lost 3 bases, V lost 6 bases, and 8 bases had no gene match. CDR3 length: 14 amino acids. In germline, CDR1 is MNHNS, CDR2 SASEGT. CDR3 nucleotides: TGTGCCAGCAGGCAGCCGGGACAGCACTACGAGCAGTACTTC. This sequence encodes CASRQPGQHYEQYF.

This clonotype was observed at least ten times. The V and J genes are TRBV2 and TRBJ2-3; no reliable D call. Germline loops: CDR1 SNHLY, CDR2 FYNNEI. The CDR3 sequence is 16 residues long. V dropped 5 bases and J dropped 0 bases, with 15 bases sitting between them. CDR3 loop: CASSLIGKTSTDTQYF. The DNA for the CDR3 is TGTGCCAGCAGTCTAATTGGCAAGACTAGCACAGATACGCAGTATTTT.

The sample holds one count of this clonotype. This chain joins TRBV20-1 and TRBJ2-7; 11 bases agree with TRBD1. This CDR3 is 15 amino acids long. With V trimmed by 0 bases and J by 4 bases, 5 bases remained unmatched. Germline CDR1 reads DFQATT; CDR2 reads SNEGSKA (reference sequence). The CDR3 reads CSARDPGTGGYEQYF. In DNA form, the CDR3 reads TGCAGTGCTAGAGACCCTGGGACAGGGGGGTACGAGCAGTACTTC.

This clonotype occurred many times. The chain recombines TRBV12-3 or TRBV12-4 with TRBJ2-5; D could derive from TRBD1 or TRBD2 (5 bases each). V was pared by 3 bases and J by 5 bases, with 10 bases between. The CDR3 is made up of 13 amino acids. For the CDR3, the DNA is TGTGCCAGCAGTTTCCCGGGACGCGAGACCCAGTACTTC. This codes for CASSFPGRETQYF.

This chain uses TRBV25-1 with TRBJ2-2, with D maybe TRBD1 (5 bases). The CDR3 totals 15 residues. Germline V gives CDR1 MGHDK, CDR2 SYGVNS. Trimming cost V 2 bases and J 4 bases, with 11 bases left between them. For the CDR3, the DNA is TGTGCCAGCAGTGAACAGGGTTTCGGCACCGGGGAGCTGTTTTTT. This sequence encodes CASSEQGFGTGELFF.

This chain links TRBV5-1 with TRBJ2-7; no reliable D call. CDR3 length: 14 residues. In germline, CDR1 is SGHRS, CDR2 YFSETQ. V was trimmed by 0 bases and J by 0 bases, leaving 7 bases between them. CDR3 loop: CASSLASNSYEQYF. The CDR3 nucleotides read TGCGCCAGCAGCTTGGCTAGTAACTCCTACGAGCAGTACTTC.